This is a list of T cell receptor beta chains from one sample in a study of T-cell reconstitution after alpha-beta-depleted transplantation in children. TCRdb used MiXCR to reprocess the PCR reads, holding one entry per CDR3 protein. The sample has about 240,000 distinct CDR3 sequences, about 26% seen once. This specimen consisted of PBMCs, obtained before TCRalphabeta/CD19-depleted stem cell transplant. Every receptor here comes from a girl aged 2-10 years with Fanconi anemia, due to receive a stem cell transplant. The CDR3 runs from the conserved cysteine through the conserved F or W. A D gene is named only where the DNA matches it firmly. Size is omitted from some rows. Given values are once, few, many or a class for expanded clones.

>TRBV7-2|TRBJ2-1|TRBD2|many
TGTGCCAGCAGCCTACTAGCGGACTCCTACAATGAGCAGTTCTTC
CASSLLADSYNEQFF
>TRBV5-1|TRBJ2-7|.|many
TGCGCCAGCAGCTTGGCGTCCGAGCAGTACTTC
CASSLASEQYF
>TRBV20-1|TRBJ2-5|TRBD2|many
TGCAGTGCTAGAGCGTGGGCGGGGGTCCAAGAGACCCAGTACTTC
CSARAWAGVQETQYF
>TRBV29-1|TRBJ2-1|TRBD2|.
TGCAGCGTTGAAGATCCTGGACTAGCTAGGCAGTTCTTC
CSVEDPGLARQFF
>TRBV4-2|TRBJ2-5|.|.
TGTGCCAGCAGCCAAGGAACGGCTAGCAGCCTACAAGAGACCCAGTACTTC
CASSQGTASSLQETQYF
>TRBV9|TRBJ2-7|.|few
TGTGCCAGCAGCGTAGCGGACCCACCCTACGAGCAGTACTTC
CASSVADPPYEQYF
>TRBV28|TRBJ2-5|.|many
TGTGCCACCCTCTCTCCACAAGAGACCCAGTACTTC
CATLSPQETQYF
>TRBV2|TRBJ2-7|TRBD2|.
TGTGCCAGCAGTGAAATAGCGGGAGACTACGAGCAGTACTTC
CASSEIAGDYEQYF
>TRBV20-1|TRBJ2-3|.|few
TGCAGTGCTAGAGATCATGTCACAGATACGCAGTATTTT
CSARDHVTDTQYF
>TRBV20-1|TRBJ1-2|.|few
TGCAGTGCTAGAAGACCTGGACTGGACTATGGCTACACCTTC
CSARRPGLDYGYTF
>TRBV20-1|TRBJ2-2|.|many
TGCAGTGCTAGAGATAATCAGAGCCCGAACACCGGGGAGCTGTTTTTT
CSARDNQSPNTGELFF
>TRBV20-1|TRBJ1-2|TRBD1|.
TGCAGTTCTTCCTCGACAGGGGTGAACTATGGCTACACCTTC
CSSSSTGVNYGYTF
>TRBV29-1|TRBJ2-1|TRBD2|many
TGCAGCGTCCCTCCTAGCGGGGGGCGCTACAATGAGCAGTTCTTC
CSVPPSGGRYNEQFF
>TRBV29-1|TRBJ2-7|.|.
TGCAGCGCCGGCACCTACGAGCAGTACTTC
CSAGTYEQYF
>TRBV4-2|TRBJ1-5|.|.
TGTGCCAGCAGCCAAGCCCAGGGTCAGCCCCAGCATTTT
CASSQAQGQPQHF
>TRBV2|TRBJ2-7|.|.
TGTGCCAGCAGTGATCACAGGGACGAGCAGTACTTC
CASSDHRDEQYF
>TRBV20-1|TRBJ2-1|TRBD2|.
TGCAGTGCTAGGCCTCATAGCGGGAGGGCCTACAATGAGCAGTTCTTC
CSARPHSGRAYNEQFF
>TRBV29-1|TRBJ1-1|TRBD1|many
TGCAGCGTGGACGACAGGGGAGGTAGAGCTGAAGCTTTCTTT
CSVDDRGGRAEAFF
>TRBV20-1|TRBJ2-1|TRBD2|few
TGCTGTGCTAGAGATGCCAGCGGGGGGGGCAATGAGCAGTTCTTC
CCARDASGGGNEQFF
>TRBV12-3/TRBV12-4|TRBJ2-7|.|.
TGTGCCAGCAGTTTAGTACAGTCCTACGAGCAGTACTTC
CASSLVQSYEQYF
>TRBV24-1|TRBJ2-2|.|few
TGTGCCACCAGTGATTTGCAGGGAGAGCTGTTTTTT
CATSDLQGELFF
>TRBV29-1|TRBJ2-3|TRBD2|few
TGCAGCGTTGAAGACTGGCGGGGGGGTGCAGATACGCAGTATTTT
CSVEDWRGGADTQYF
>TRBV15|TRBJ2-5|TRBD2|.
TGTGCCACCAGCAGAGTACCTAGCGGGAGGGGCCAAGAGACCCAGTACTTC
CATSRVPSGRGQETQYF
>TRBV11-3|TRBJ2-7|.|.
TGTGCCAGCAGCTTAAGGGGTGGCAGTTCCTACGAGCAGTACTTC
CASSLRGGSSYEQYF
>TRBV7-2|TRBJ2-7|.|many
TGTGCCAGCAGCCGAACTAGCTCCAGCTCCTACGAGCAGTACTTC
CASSRTSSSSYEQYF
>TRBV12-3/TRBV12-4|TRBJ2-3|TRBD1|many
TGTGCCAGCAGTACCGTGGCCCAGGGGGCAGATACGCAGTATTTT
CASSTVAQGADTQYF
>TRBV27|TRBJ1-1|.|.
TGTGCCAGCAGTTTATCCAGCCTCATGAACACTGAAGCTTTCTTT
CASSLSSLMNTEAFF
>TRBV20-1|TRBJ2-7|.|many
TGCAGTGCTACCGCCATGGACCCTCCCTACGAGCAGTACTTC
CSATAMDPPYEQYF
>TRBV5-1|TRBJ2-1|.|many
TGCGCCAGCAGCTTGACGGACAGCTACAATGAGCAGTTCTTC
CASSLTDSYNEQFF
>TRBV12-3/TRBV12-4|TRBJ1-2|.|many
TGTGCCAGCAGTTTTCGAGGGACACTCTATGGCTACACCTTC
CASSFRGTLYGYTF